What follows describes a single TCR beta chain. Its target is not known. This record belongs to a study of shared clonotypes between healthy human individuals. Study context: Per-donor plates numbered three CD4 naive, three CD4 memory, two CD8 naive and one CD8 memory.

Here immunoSEQ multiplex PCR was the method, and the copy in TCRdb shows in-frame clones only, minus some. The sample includes about 1.1 million clones, more than 75% of them seen just once. CDR3 length: 15 amino acids. Germline CDR1 MNHEY, CDR2 SVGAGI. With V trimmed by 7 bases and J by 0 bases, 8 bases remained unmatched. Study-level results: Clonotypes shared by all four donors outscored non-shared clonotypes in generation probability.

The investigators split CD4+ cells into a CD45RA+ naive subset and a CD45RA-negative memory subset. The sample taken for sequencing was memory CD4+ T cells from PBMCs. Subset noted: CD45RA-negative fraction. The chain has TRBV6-5 and TRBJ2-7, with 8 bases fitting TRBD2. This receptor was taken from a young man in good health. Some clones in this sample may be carry-over from other donors' samples. CDR3 region: CASMERETPSYEQYF. As DNA, the CDR3 is TGTGCCAGCATGGAGCGGGAGACCCCCTCCTACGAGCAGTACTTC.